This T cell receptor beta chain was sequenced during a study of OX40 agonist ivuxolimab in advanced cancers. A note on the overall study: The costimulatory receptor OX40 (CD134) was targeted by ivuxolimab, a fully human IgG2 agonistic monoclonal antibody. Intravenous ivuxolimab was administered to patients every 2 weeks at six dose levels: 0.01, 0.1, 0.3, 1.5, 3 and 10 mg/kg. The monotherapy dose-escalation portion (N ≈ 50 patients) of the phase I ivuxolimab trial is reported in the paper. Partial responses occurred in three dose-escalation patients, of whom one had hepatocellular carcinoma and two had cutaneous melanoma. The dose-escalation cohort was 80% to 90% male with a mean age of approximately 60 years, ranging from roughly 23 to 90. Prior anti-PD-1, anti-PD-L1 or anti-CTLA-4 therapy was permitted, and 30% to 50% of dose-escalation patients had received checkpoint inhibitors. The purpose of peripheral TCRbeta sequencing was to test whether ivuxolimab changed TCR sequence diversity and led to clonal T-cell expansion. Of the 52 patients in dose escalation, around 19 had hepatocellular carcinoma, some 15 had melanoma, 9 had renal cell carcinoma and 9 had head and neck cancer.

The CDR3 runs 12 residues from the cysteine to the phenylalanine. Only the CDR3 part of the read is kept: 36 bases, read in frame from the first base. V is cut by 4 bases and J by 5 bases, and the space between the germline ends is 5 bases. General study outcomes and caveats: In the 0.1-3.0 mg/kg groups, partial responders were among the patients with the lowest normalized peripheral clonal expansion, particularly in CD8+ T cells. Low levels of normalized T-cell clonal expansion were also seen in some nonresponding patients. After ivuxolimab, more expanded clones were found on average in CD8+ T cells than in CD4+ T cells. The antigen specificity of the clonally expanded peripheral T cells was not determined. Clonal expansion of both CD4+ and CD8+ blood T cells was observed from baseline to week 6 at doses 0.1 to 3.0 mg/kg.

In regard to this clone: The antigen this receptor binds is unknown. Base-call qualities are not available, and no considerably larger clone is one nucleotide away.

Patients with autoimmune disease history or receiving systemic immunosuppression were excluded from the trial. Peripheral blood for TCR sequencing was collected from all dose cohorts at baseline, on cycle 4 day 1, and on cycle 7 day 1. The samples were drawn from a first-in-human, open-label, multicenter phase I dose-escalation trial of ivuxolimab. Adults with locally advanced or metastatic head and neck squamous cell, hepatocellular, melanoma or renal cell carcinoma were enrolled in the trial. Before TCR sequencing, CD4+ and CD8+ T cells were separately sorted from peripheral blood. Genomic DNA was extracted from sorted cells for sequencing of the TCRbeta CDR3 region. TCRbeta CDR3 regions were sequenced using the immunoSEQ Assay. The table was pulled from immuneACCESS by TCRdb, which kept in-frame rearrangements only. Such tables lose some clones; where checked, under half of the loss comes from unresolved V genes, and the rest has no known cause. The sample has 30,000 to 40,000 clones on record, 88% of them singletons. Under 15% of the sample rests with the top ten.

The input for sequencing was CD4+ or CD8+ T cells sorted from blood, taken in a trial of the OX40 agonist ivuxolimab. The rearrangement joined TRBV7-1 to TRBJ2-2; there is no confident call for the D gene. TRBV7-1 is an ORF; its function is uncertain. The sequence came from an adult with an advanced solid tumor such as melanoma, head and neck, liver or kidney cancer. The sequenced DNA: TGTGCCAGCAGCTTCGGGACCGGGGAGCTGTTTTTT. This sequence encodes CASSFGTGELFF.